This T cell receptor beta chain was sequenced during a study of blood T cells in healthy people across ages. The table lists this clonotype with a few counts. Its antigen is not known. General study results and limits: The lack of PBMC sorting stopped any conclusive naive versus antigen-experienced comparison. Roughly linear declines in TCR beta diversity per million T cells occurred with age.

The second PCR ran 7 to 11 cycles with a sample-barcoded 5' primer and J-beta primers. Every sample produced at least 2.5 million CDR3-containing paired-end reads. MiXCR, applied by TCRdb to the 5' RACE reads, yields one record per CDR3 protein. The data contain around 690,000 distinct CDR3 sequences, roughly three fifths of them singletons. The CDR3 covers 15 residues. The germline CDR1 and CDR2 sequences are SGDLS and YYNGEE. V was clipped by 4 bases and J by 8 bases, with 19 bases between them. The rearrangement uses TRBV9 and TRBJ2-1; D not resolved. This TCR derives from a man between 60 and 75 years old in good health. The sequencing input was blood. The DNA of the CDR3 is TGTGCCAGCAGCCTGATTGTGGCCCCCGCGGATGAGCAGTTCTTC. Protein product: CASSLIVAPADEQFF.